This T cell receptor beta chain was profiled in a study of CD8+ T cells in alopecia areata. Notes on this clone: Its antigen is currently unknown.

It was cDNA, reverse transcribed from extracted RNA, that served as the sequencing template. Some clones are missing from TCRdb's copy, which holds only in-frame ones; the method was immunoSEQ multiplex PCR. The profile shows roughly 100,000 clones, 55% of them singletons. Study-wide results and limits: Compared with normal scalp, lesional scalp had higher clonality and more expanded CD8+ clones.

The clonotype originates from a human donor in good health. The sequenced material came from CD4+ T cells sorted from blood.

CDR3 in DNA: TGTGCCAGCAGCGTAAACCCAGAGAATTCACCCCTCCACTTT. It encodes CASSVNPENSPLHF. The V and J genes are TRBV9 and TRBJ1-6; unclear D gene. Trimming stripped 1 base from V and 7 bases from J, with 9 bases between. Germline V gives CDR1 SGDLS, CDR2 YYNGEE. The length of the CDR3 is 14 residues.